This T cell receptor (beta chain) derives from a study of blood T cell repertoires in COVID-19. Participants were aged about 18 to 90 years from around 24 US areas. Each participant's cohort was designated according to participant-reported clinical history. In Cohort 3, a recovered donor had either two negative PCRs, clearance, or symptom resolution. In the authors' workflow: Using reference gene primer amplification, nucleated cell counts were estimated. Data came from immunoSEQ multiplex PCR; TCRdb stores just in-frame clones and leaves some out. The V and J calls and clone size were taken over from that table, and D and trimming were inferred from the DNA. The sample has roughly 330,000 clones, around 87% seen once. Deletions cut 5 bases from V and 2 bases from J, with 12 bases between. The CDR3 sequence is 14 residues long. Per the germline V gene, CDR1 is MNHEY and CDR2 is SVGAGI.

This receptor was identified in a woman aged 30 to 39 who had recovered from COVID-19. This chain joins TRBV6-5 and TRBJ1-1; no reliable D call. Sequencing was carried out using PBMCs or T cells enriched from blood (not recorded which). CDR3 nucleotide sequence: TGTGCCAGCAGTCGCTTAGATAGAAACACTGAAGCTTTCTTT. Its translation is CASSRLDRNTEAFF.